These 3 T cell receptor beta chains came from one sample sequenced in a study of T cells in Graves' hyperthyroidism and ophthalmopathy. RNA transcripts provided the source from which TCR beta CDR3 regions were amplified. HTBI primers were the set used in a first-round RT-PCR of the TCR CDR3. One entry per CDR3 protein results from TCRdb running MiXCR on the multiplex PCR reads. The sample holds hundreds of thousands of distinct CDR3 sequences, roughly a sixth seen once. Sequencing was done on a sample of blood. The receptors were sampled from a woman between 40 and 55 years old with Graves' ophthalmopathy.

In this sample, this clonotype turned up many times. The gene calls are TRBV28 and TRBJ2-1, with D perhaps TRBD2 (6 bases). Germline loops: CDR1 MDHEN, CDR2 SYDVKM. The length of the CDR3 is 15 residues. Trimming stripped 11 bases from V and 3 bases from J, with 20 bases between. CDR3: CASAPRREIYNEQFF. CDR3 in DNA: TGTGCCTCCGCCCCGAGGAGGGAGATCTACAATGAGCAGTTCTTC.

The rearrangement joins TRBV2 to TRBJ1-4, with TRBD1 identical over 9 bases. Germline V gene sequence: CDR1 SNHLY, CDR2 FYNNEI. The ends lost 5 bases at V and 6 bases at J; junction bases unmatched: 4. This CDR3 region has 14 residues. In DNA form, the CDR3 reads TGTGCCAGCAGTTCAGACAGGGGGGATGAAAAACTGTTTTTT. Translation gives CASSSDRGDEKLFF.

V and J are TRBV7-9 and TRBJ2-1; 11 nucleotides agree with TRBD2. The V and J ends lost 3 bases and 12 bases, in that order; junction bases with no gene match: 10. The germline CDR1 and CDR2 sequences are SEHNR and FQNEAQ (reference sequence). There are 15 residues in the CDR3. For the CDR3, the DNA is TGTGCCAGCAGCTTGAGCGGGACTAGCGGAGTGGGGCAGTTCTTC. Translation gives CASSLSGTSGVGQFF.